A selection of T cell receptor beta chains follows, all from one sample in a study of T cells in narcolepsy. Data came from immunoSEQ multiplex PCR; TCRdb stores just in-frame clones and leaves some out. The profile shows roughly 25,000 clones, 84% of them singletons. Sequencing input: CD45RA- memory CD4+ T cells from PBMCs. Receptor source: a human donor with narcolepsy. Each CDR3 is given with its conserved first and last residue. The D gene is left open where the match is weak. Size tells how often a clone was seen (once, few, many) or the class of an expanded clone, and some rows leave it out.

v_call	clone_size	d_call	j_call	cdr3_nt	cdr3_aa
TRBV6-6	NA	NA	TRBJ2-7	TGTGCCAGCAGTTACCCCCCTACCTACGAGCAGTACTTC	CASSYPPTYEQYF
TRBV7-9	NA	TRBD2	TRBJ2-1	TGTGCCAGCAGCTTAGTACCGGGAGGATACAATGAGCAGTTCTTC	CASSLVPGGYNEQFF
TRBV5-1	once	NA	TRBJ2-5	TGCGCCAGCAGACGGGACTACCAAGAGACCCAGTACTTC	CASRRDYQETQYF
TRBV6-5	NA	NA	TRBJ1-1	TGTGCCAGCAGAGACAGGAGATCGAACACTGAAGCTTTCTTT	CASRDRRSNTEAFF
TRBV7-2	NA	NA	TRBJ1-3	TGTGCCAGCAGCTTAGCCGGGACGCCCGGCGGAAACACCATATATTTT	CASSLAGTPGGNTIYF
TRBV5-6	NA	TRBD1	TRBJ2-1	TGTGCCAGCAGCTTCGGGGACAGATACAATGAGCAGTTCTTC	CASSFGDRYNEQFF
TRBV4-2	NA	NA	TRBJ1-4	TGTGCCAGCAGCCAATTGCGACGAACAACTAATGAAAAACTGTTTTTT	CASSQLRRTTNEKLFF
TRBV7-2	NA	NA	TRBJ2-5	TGTGCCAGCAGCTTACCCCGGACTGTTAAAGAGACCCAGTACTTC	CASSLPRTVKETQYF
TRBV6-1	NA	NA	TRBJ1-2	TGTGCCAGCAGTGAGAGCAGGGTAGATGGCTACACCTTC	CASSESRVDGYTF
TRBV4-3	NA	NA	TRBJ2-1	TGCGCCAGCAGCCAAGATGCTAGACTGGGTGGGGAGCAGTTCTTC	CASSQDARLGGEQFF
TRBV28	NA	TRBD2	TRBJ2-1	TGTGCCAGCAGCAAGGCGAAAGCGGGAGGATTCGGTGAGCAGTTCTTC	CASSKAKAGGFGEQFF
TRBV28	NA	TRBD2	TRBJ2-1	TGTGCCAGCAGACGAGGAGGGACTAGCGGCCACAATGAGCAGTTCTTC	CASRRGGTSGHNEQFF
TRBV29-1	few	NA	TRBJ1-3	TGCAGCGTTGAAGATCGCAAGGGAAGCTCTGGAAACACCATATATTTT	CSVEDRKGSSGNTIYF
TRBV10-3	NA	NA	TRBJ2-7	TGTGCCAGCTCTTCCCTGGGGGGCAACGAGCAGTACTTC	CASSSLGGNEQYF
TRBV9	NA	NA	TRBJ2-3	TGTGCCAGCAGCGCCTCACGGGGCATAAGTGGCACAGATACGCAGTATTTT	CASSASRGISGTDTQYF
TRBV4-3	NA	NA	TRBJ1-2	TGCGCCAGCAGCCAAGATCTGGCAGCCAGCTATGGCTACACCTTC	CASSQDLAASYGYTF
TRBV7-9	NA	NA	TRBJ2-5	TGTGCCAGCAGCCTGGGTTCCCACCAAGAGACCCAGTACTTC	CASSLGSHQETQYF
TRBV2	few	NA	TRBJ1-1	TGTGCCAGCAGGGATAGACAGAACCCGGACACTGAAGCTTTCTTT	CASRDRQNPDTEAFF
TRBV6-1	NA	NA	TRBJ2-1	TGTGCCAGCAGTGAAGGGCAGGCTGCCTACAATGAGCAGTTCTTC	CASSEGQAAYNEQFF
TRBV7-6	NA	TRBD1	TRBJ2-2	TGTGCCAGCCGCCGGGACAGCCATTCCGGGGAGCTGTTTTTT	CASRRDSHSGELFF
TRBV5-6	NA	NA	TRBJ1-2	TGTGCCAGCAGCTTCATCGGAGCTAACTATGGCTACACCTTC	CASSFIGANYGYTF
TRBV6-6	NA	NA	TRBJ2-7	TGTGCCAGCAGTTTACCTCAGGGGGGCGAGCAGTACTTC	CASSLPQGGEQYF
TRBV28	NA	NA	TRBJ1-3	TGTGCCAGCAGCCGACAGGTCGGAAACACCATATATTTT	CASSRQVGNTIYF
TRBV4-3	NA	NA	TRBJ1-1	TGCGCCAGCAGCCTCGTGTCCTTCCGGGACGGAGACACTGAAGCTTTCTTT	CASSLVSFRDGDTEAFF
TRBV5-6	NA	TRBD2	TRBJ2-7	TGTGCCAGCAGCTCCCGACTAGCGGGAGTCAAGTACGAGCAGTACTTC	CASSSRLAGVKYEQYF
TRBV5-5	few	TRBD1	TRBJ1-6	TGTGCCAGCAGCGTATACAGGGGATCCTATAATTCACCCCTCCACTTT	CASSVYRGSYNSPLHF
TRBV4-3	NA	NA	TRBJ1-3	TGCGCCAGCAGCCAAGGGGGCAGGTTAGGGTCATCTGGAAACACCATATATTTT	CASSQGGRLGSSGNTIYF
TRBV6-1	NA	NA	TRBJ1-2	TGTGCCACCCCTCGTAGACCCCCGTATGGCTACACCTTC	CATPRRPPYGYTF
TRBV5-6	NA	TRBD1	TRBJ2-7	TGTGCCAGCACGGTCCCGGGACAGGGAACGAACGAGCAGTACTTC	CASTVPGQGTNEQYF
TRBV7-6	once	NA	TRBJ2-1	TGTGCCAGCAGCTCTGCCGGCAATGAGCAGTTCTTC	CASSSAGNEQFF
TRBV5-6	NA	NA	TRBJ1-2	TGTGCCAGCAGAATGACGGCGGCCCGGTCGTGGGGCTACACCTTC	CASRMTAARSWGYTF
TRBV14	NA	NA	TRBJ2-2	TGTGCCAGCAGCCCCAGGGGCCTTCCCCTAAGGGGCACCGGGGAGCTGTTTTTT	CASSPRGLPLRGTGELFF
TRBV5-5	NA	NA	TRBJ2-7	TGTGCCAGCAGCTTGGAGCCAGGGAACTACGAGCAGTACTTC	CASSLEPGNYEQYF
TRBV7-8	NA	NA	TRBJ2-7	TGTGCCAGCAGCTCCACTAGGCCGCACGAGCAGTACTTC	CASSSTRPHEQYF
TRBV28	NA	NA	TRBJ2-5	TGTGCCAGCAGCCCCAGAGGGGGAACGCCAACCCCAGGGGCAGAGACCCAGTACTTC	CASSPRGGTPTPGAETQYF